This is a list of T cell receptor beta chains from one sample in a study of cytomegalovirus exposure and HLA in healthy donors. Assay used: immunoSEQ multiplex PCR; TCRdb lists only in-frame clones, some missing. The repertoire has around 120,000 clones, around 84% of them found once; the top ten carry approximately 2.4%. The sample was PBMCs. The source of these receptors is a man aged 45-60 years in good health and CMV-seronegative. Both conserved end residues are part of each CDR3. A D gene is named only where the DNA matches it firmly. Clone size, where shown, is once, few, many, or a class for clones that have expanded.

v_gene: TRBV5-1
abundance: -
j_gene: TRBJ2-5
d_gene: -
CDR3aa: CASRPGSRIIETQYF
CDR3nt: TGCGCCAGCAGGCCTGGGTCGCGGATAATAGAGACCCAGTACTTC

v_gene: TRBV27
abundance: -
j_gene: TRBJ1-4
d_gene: TRBD1
CDR3aa: CASSRGGQGDEKLFF
CDR3nt: TGTGCCAGCAGCCGAGGGGGACAGGGGGATGAAAAACTGTTTTTT

v_gene: TRBV19
abundance: -
j_gene: TRBJ1-2
d_gene: -
CDR3aa: CASSIAVGANYGYTF
CDR3nt: TGTGCCAGTAGTATAGCTGTGGGAGCTAACTATGGCTACACCTTC

v_gene: TRBV27
abundance: few
j_gene: TRBJ2-5
d_gene: TRBD1
CDR3aa: CARGRTGTPLQETQYF
CDR3nt: TGTGCCAGGGGTCGGACAGGGACCCCCCTCCAAGAGACCCAGTACTTC

v_gene: TRBV6-7
abundance: -
j_gene: TRBJ2-7
d_gene: TRBD1
CDR3aa: CASPTGTGNYEQYF
CDR3nt: TGTGCCAGCCCTACCGGGACAGGCAACTACGAGCAGTACTTC

v_gene: TRBV4-1
abundance: -
j_gene: TRBJ1-2
d_gene: -
CDR3aa: CASSQEGRGLTF
CDR3nt: TGCGCCAGCAGCCAAGAAGGAAGGGGACTCACCTTC

v_gene: TRBV11-2
abundance: -
j_gene: TRBJ1-5
d_gene: -
CDR3aa: CASSLGGGQNGQPQHF
CDR3nt: TGTGCCAGCAGCTTAGGAGGAGGGCAAAATGGACAGCCCCAGCATTTT

v_gene: TRBV2
abundance: -
j_gene: TRBJ1-1
d_gene: -
CDR3aa: CASTPRTEAFF
CDR3nt: TGTGCCAGCACCCCGAGGACTGAAGCTTTCTTT

v_gene: TRBV4-1
abundance: -
j_gene: TRBJ2-1
d_gene: TRBD1
CDR3aa: CASSLLAGTGVNNEQFF
CDR3nt: TGCGCCAGCAGCCTTCTAGCCGGGACAGGGGTAAACAATGAGCAGTTCTTC

v_gene: TRBV27
abundance: once
j_gene: TRBJ2-7
d_gene: TRBD1
CDR3aa: CASSLATGAYEQYF
CDR3nt: TGTGCCAGCAGTTTAGCGACAGGGGCCTACGAGCAGTACTTC

v_gene: TRBV15
abundance: few
j_gene: TRBJ1-5
d_gene: -
CDR3aa: CATSQGRGPRFNQPQHF
CDR3nt: TGTGCCACCAGCCAAGGCAGGGGTCCACGCTTCAATCAGCCCCAGCATTTT

v_gene: TRBV11-2
abundance: few
j_gene: TRBJ2-3
d_gene: -
CDR3aa: CASSFGVGSTDTQYF
CDR3nt: TGTGCCAGCAGCTTCGGGGTCGGTAGCACAGATACGCAGTATTTT

v_gene: TRBV19
abundance: -
j_gene: TRBJ2-7
d_gene: TRBD1
CDR3aa: CASSIGQGSSEQYF
CDR3nt: TGTGCCAGTAGTATCGGACAGGGCAGTAGCGAGCAGTACTTC

v_gene: TRBV13
abundance: -
j_gene: TRBJ2-7
d_gene: TRBD1
CDR3aa: CASSLTGGEQYF
CDR3nt: TGTGCCAGCAGCTTAACAGGGGGCGAGCAGTACTTC

v_gene: TRBV6-5
abundance: -
j_gene: TRBJ1-1
d_gene: -
CDR3aa: CASSLRQNTEAFF
CDR3nt: TGTGCCAGCAGTCTCCGACAGAACACTGAAGCTTTCTTT

v_gene: TRBV15
abundance: -
j_gene: TRBJ1-6
d_gene: -
CDR3aa: CATSRVASYNSPLHF
CDR3nt: TGTGCCACCAGCAGAGTGGCCTCCTATAATTCACCCCTCCACTTT

v_gene: TRBV6-1
abundance: few
j_gene: TRBJ2-7
d_gene: TRBD1
CDR3aa: CASTRDSYEQYF
CDR3nt: TGTGCCAGCACCCGGGACAGCTACGAGCAGTACTTC

v_gene: TRBV5-1
abundance: -
j_gene: TRBJ2-4
d_gene: -
CDR3aa: CASSLELSGGSGIQYF
CDR3nt: TGCGCCAGCAGCTTGGAATTAAGTGGGGGCTCGGGCATTCAGTACTTC

v_gene: TRBV28
abundance: -
j_gene: TRBJ1-1
d_gene: -
CDR3aa: CASGGENVMNTEAFF
CDR3nt: TGTGCCAGCGGGGGGGAGAACGTCATGAACACTGAAGCTTTCTTT

v_gene: TRBV5-4
abundance: -
j_gene: TRBJ2-5
d_gene: -
CDR3aa: CASSLGSGVRMETQYF
CDR3nt: TGTGCCAGCAGCTTGGGTTCGGGGGTCCGGATGGAGACCCAGTACTTC

v_gene: TRBV4-1
abundance: -
j_gene: TRBJ1-3
d_gene: TRBD1
CDR3aa: CASSQTGALSTIYF
CDR3nt: TGCGCCAGCAGCCAGACAGGGGCGTTGAGCACCATATATTTT

v_gene: TRBV18
abundance: few
j_gene: TRBJ2-7
d_gene: -
CDR3aa: CASSPSGNEQYF
CDR3nt: TGTGCCAGCTCACCTAGCGGTAACGAGCAGTACTTC

v_gene: TRBV5-1
abundance: -
j_gene: TRBJ1-2
d_gene: TRBD1
CDR3aa: CASIPGTGAANYGYTF
CDR3nt: TGCGCCAGCATTCCCGGGACAGGGGCCGCTAACTATGGCTACACCTTC

v_gene: TRBV2
abundance: -
j_gene: TRBJ1-5
d_gene: TRBD1
CDR3aa: CASGDDRGPNQPQHF
CDR3nt: TGTGCCAGCGGCGACGACAGGGGGCCCAATCAGCCCCAGCATTTT

v_gene: TRBV27
abundance: -
j_gene: TRBJ2-1
d_gene: TRBD1
CDR3aa: CASSTWTGINEQFF
CDR3nt: TGTGCCAGCAGTACGTGGACAGGGATCAATGAGCAGTTCTTC

v_gene: TRBV29-1
abundance: -
j_gene: TRBJ1-1
d_gene: TRBD1
CDR3aa: CSVTGQGLRWDTEAFF
CDR3nt: TGCAGCGTAACGGGACAGGGGCTACGATGGGACACTGAAGCTTTCTTT

v_gene: TRBV19
abundance: few
j_gene: TRBJ2-4
d_gene: -
CDR3aa: CVSWDLAKNIQYF
CDR3nt: TGTGTCAGCTGGGACTTAGCCAAAAACATTCAGTACTTC

v_gene: TRBV10-1
abundance: -
j_gene: TRBJ2-1
d_gene: TRBD1
CDR3aa: CASSAPDRGYNEQFF
CDR3nt: TGCGCCAGCAGCGCGCCGGACAGGGGGTACAATGAGCAGTTCTTC

v_gene: TRBV6-5
abundance: -
j_gene: TRBJ2-7
d_gene: TRBD1
CDR3aa: CASSYSIGTGGSEQYF
CDR3nt: TGTGCCAGCAGTTACTCGATCGGGACAGGGGGCTCCGAGCAGTACTTC

v_gene: TRBV7-9
abundance: -
j_gene: TRBJ1-1
d_gene: -
CDR3aa: CVTIHENSKTEAFF
CDR3nt: TGTGTCACGATCCACGAAAACAGCAAAACTGAAGCTTTCTTT

v_gene: TRBV6-1
abundance: -
j_gene: TRBJ1-1
d_gene: -
CDR3aa: CATTWNTEAFF
CDR3nt: TGTGCCACGACATGGAACACTGAAGCTTTCTTT

v_gene: TRBV5-8
abundance: -
j_gene: TRBJ1-6
d_gene: -
CDR3aa: CASSLDSLYNSPLHF
CDR3nt: TGTGCCAGCAGCTTGGACAGCCTCTATAATTCACCCCTCCACTTT

v_gene: TRBV15
abundance: few
j_gene: TRBJ2-1
d_gene: TRBD1
CDR3aa: CATSGQESQFF
CDR3nt: TGTGCCACCAGCGGACAGGAATCGCAGTTCTTC

v_gene: TRBV9
abundance: -
j_gene: TRBJ2-1
d_gene: TRBD2
CDR3aa: CASSVGLAGVDEQFF
CDR3nt: TGTGCCAGCAGCGTAGGTCTAGCGGGGGTCGATGAGCAGTTCTTC

v_gene: TRBV19
abundance: -
j_gene: TRBJ1-5
d_gene: -
CDR3aa: CASSYRGYNQRQHF
CDR3nt: TGTGCCAGTAGTTATAGGGGGTACAATCAGCGCCAGCATTTT

v_gene: TRBV6-5
abundance: -
j_gene: TRBJ2-2
d_gene: -
CDR3aa: CASSQDRNTGELFF
CDR3nt: TGTGCCAGCAGTCAGGACAGAAACACCGGGGAGCTGTTTTTT

v_gene: TRBV5-8
abundance: -
j_gene: TRBJ1-5
d_gene: -
CDR3aa: CASSGLNQPQHF
CDR3nt: TGTGCCAGCAGTGGGCTGAATCAGCCCCAGCATTTT

v_gene: TRBV30
abundance: -
j_gene: TRBJ2-1
d_gene: TRBD1
CDR3aa: CAWTLDRGGEQFF
CDR3nt: TGTGCCTGGACTCTGGACAGGGGAGGGGAGCAGTTCTTC

v_gene: TRBV6-1
abundance: -
j_gene: TRBJ2-7
d_gene: -
CDR3aa: CASRILQGSYEQYF
CDR3nt: TGTGCCAGCAGGATTTTACAGGGCTCCTACGAGCAGTACTTC

v_gene: TRBV19
abundance: -
j_gene: TRBJ1-1
d_gene: TRBD1
CDR3aa: CATWGAQGATEAFF
CDR3nt: TGTGCCACTTGGGGAGCACAGGGGGCCACTGAAGCTTTCTTT

v_gene: TRBV5-6
abundance: -
j_gene: TRBJ1-6
d_gene: -
CDR3aa: CASSFRGYSPLHF
CDR3nt: TGTGCCAGCAGCTTCAGGGGTTATTCACCCCTCCACTTT

v_gene: TRBV5-1
abundance: -
j_gene: TRBJ2-7
d_gene: -
CDR3aa: CASSLGLDEQYF
CDR3nt: TGCGCCAGCAGCTTGGGACTTGACGAGCAGTACTTC

v_gene: TRBV7-9
abundance: -
j_gene: TRBJ2-3
d_gene: TRBD1
CDR3aa: CASSSGQGLPDTQYF
CDR3nt: TGTGCCAGCAGCTCGGGACAGGGATTACCAGATACGCAGTATTTT

v_gene: TRBV6-1
abundance: -
j_gene: TRBJ1-5
d_gene: -
CDR3aa: CASSEIRFNSNQPQHF
CDR3nt: TGTGCCAGCAGTGAAATCAGATTTAATAGCAATCAGCCCCAGCATTTT

v_gene: TRBV5-1
abundance: -
j_gene: TRBJ1-2
d_gene: TRBD1
CDR3aa: CASSSRQGYGYTF
CDR3nt: TGCGCCAGCAGCTCCAGACAGGGTTATGGCTACACCTTC

v_gene: TRBV11-2
abundance: -
j_gene: TRBJ2-1
d_gene: TRBD2
CDR3aa: CASSTWTSGEYNEQFF
CDR3nt: TGTGCCAGCAGCACCTGGACTAGCGGGGAATACAATGAGCAGTTCTTC

v_gene: TRBV4-1
abundance: -
j_gene: TRBJ1-1
d_gene: -
CDR3aa: CASSQVGFGAFF
CDR3nt: TGCGCCAGCAGCCAAGTCGGTTTTGGTGCTTTCTTT

v_gene: TRBV2
abundance: -
j_gene: TRBJ2-3
d_gene: TRBD1
CDR3aa: CASSWAGGSTDTQYF
CDR3nt: TGTGCCAGCAGTTGGGCAGGGGGAAGCACAGATACGCAGTATTTT

v_gene: TRBV29-1
abundance: once
j_gene: TRBJ1-4
d_gene: -
CDR3aa: CSAQQGIREKLFF
CDR3nt: TGCAGCGCCCAACAGGGTATAAGAGAAAAACTGTTTTTT